A selection of T cell receptor beta chains follows, all from one sample in a study of neurological immune-mediated disorders. TCRdb re-called the 5' RACE reads with MiXCR, one entry per CDR3 protein. The data show over 65,000 distinct CDR3 sequences, approximately 9.4% seen once. The specimen was PBMCs. Receptors were obtained from a man in his fifties or sixties in good health. The CDR3 runs from the conserved cysteine through the conserved F or W. Fields, in order: J gene, D gene, V gene, clone size, CDR3 DNA, CDR3 protein. A D gene is named only where the DNA matches it firmly. A clone size is listed for some rows: how often the clone was seen (once, few, many), or a class if it is expanded.

j_call: TRBJ2-3
d_call: TRBD2
v_call: TRBV20-1
clone_size: many
cdr3_nt: TGCAGTGCTTCGGGACTAGCGGAAACTAAGGAGTATTTT
cdr3_aa: CSASGLAETKEYF

j_call: TRBJ2-3
d_call: TRBD2
v_call: TRBV15
clone_size: many
cdr3_nt: TGTGCCACCAGCAGAGATGGGAGGGGCGGAACAGATACGCAGTATTTT
cdr3_aa: CATSRDGRGGTDTQYF

j_call: TRBJ1-2
d_call: -
v_call: TRBV12-3/TRBV12-4
clone_size: many
cdr3_nt: TGTGCCAGCAGTTTAAGGGCCGGTAACTATGGCTACACCTTC
cdr3_aa: CASSLRAGNYGYTF

j_call: TRBJ2-2
d_call: -
v_call: TRBV6-5
clone_size: many
cdr3_nt: TGTGCCAGCAGTGATCATAGGAGGGCAATCACCGGGGAGCTGTTTTTT
cdr3_aa: CASSDHRRAITGELFF

j_call: TRBJ1-1
d_call: -
v_call: TRBV5-1
clone_size: many
cdr3_nt: TGCGCCAGCAGCCTTAGCGCGAACACTGAAGCTTTCTTT
cdr3_aa: CASSLSANTEAFF

j_call: TRBJ2-1
d_call: TRBD2
v_call: TRBV20-1
clone_size: once
cdr3_nt: TGCAGTGCTAGAGAACCTAGCGGGAGCTACAATGAGCAGTTCTTC
cdr3_aa: CSAREPSGSYNEQFF

j_call: TRBJ2-2
d_call: TRBD2
v_call: TRBV10-2
clone_size: many
cdr3_nt: TGCGCCAGCAGTGGACTAGCCCAATACACCGGGGAGCTGTTTTTT
cdr3_aa: CASSGLAQYTGELFF

j_call: TRBJ1-1
d_call: -
v_call: TRBV20-1
clone_size: many
cdr3_nt: TGCAGTGCCAGGAACGCTGGGCGGATGAACACTGAAGCTTTCTTT
cdr3_aa: CSARNAGRMNTEAFF

j_call: TRBJ2-7
d_call: TRBD1
v_call: TRBV28
clone_size: few
cdr3_nt: TGTGCCAGCAGGCCGGACAGGGCTAGTAACGAGCAGTACTTC
cdr3_aa: CASRPDRASNEQYF

j_call: TRBJ2-7
d_call: -
v_call: TRBV18
clone_size: few
cdr3_nt: TGTGCCAGCTCCCCCGGGGAATCCTACGAGCAGTACTTC
cdr3_aa: CASSPGESYEQYF

j_call: TRBJ2-7
d_call: -
v_call: TRBV10-3
clone_size: many
cdr3_nt: TGTGCCATCAGTGACAGCTCCTACGAGCAGTACTTC
cdr3_aa: CAISDSSYEQYF

j_call: TRBJ2-1
d_call: TRBD2
v_call: TRBV29-1
clone_size: once
cdr3_nt: TGCAGCGCATCTGGACTAGCGGGTAGCTCCTACAATGAGCAGTCCTTC
cdr3_aa: CSASGLAGSSYNEQSF

j_call: TRBJ2-3
d_call: -
v_call: TRBV7-9
clone_size: -
cdr3_nt: TGTGCCAGCAGCTTAGGAGACAGAGATACGCAGTATTTT
cdr3_aa: CASSLGDRDTQYF

j_call: TRBJ1-5
d_call: -
v_call: TRBV27
clone_size: many
cdr3_nt: TGTGCCAGCAGGGATGGACAGTCTTCTCAGCCCCAGCATTTT
cdr3_aa: CASRDGQSSQPQHF

j_call: TRBJ2-7
d_call: TRBD2
v_call: TRBV7-8
clone_size: many
cdr3_nt: TGTGCCAGCAGCTTTAGTTTGCGGGAGGGCCACGAGCAGTACTTC
cdr3_aa: CASSFSLREGHEQYF

j_call: TRBJ1-1
d_call: -
v_call: TRBV5-1
clone_size: many
cdr3_nt: TGCGCCAGCAGCTTGGAACTCCTGAACACTGAAGCTTTCTTT
cdr3_aa: CASSLELLNTEAFF

j_call: TRBJ2-7
d_call: TRBD2
v_call: TRBV7-9
clone_size: many
cdr3_nt: TGTGCCAGCAGCTTAGTCGTGGCGGGAGAGTTCTACGAGCAGTACTTC
cdr3_aa: CASSLVVAGEFYEQYF

j_call: TRBJ2-3
d_call: TRBD2
v_call: TRBV25-1
clone_size: many
cdr3_nt: TGTGCCAGCAGTGGTAGGATCCTAGCGGGGGGGACAGATACGCAGTATTTT
cdr3_aa: CASSGRILAGGTDTQYF

j_call: TRBJ2-3
d_call: TRBD1
v_call: TRBV14
clone_size: many
cdr3_nt: TGTGCCAGCAGCCAAGATCTTAACAGGGGGCGAGGTTTTTTGGATACGCAGTATTTT
cdr3_aa: CASSQDLNRGRGFLDTQYF

j_call: TRBJ1-5
d_call: -
v_call: TRBV5-1
clone_size: many
cdr3_nt: TGCGCCAGCAGCTTGGGGCAGGACAATCAGCCCCAGCATTTT
cdr3_aa: CASSLGQDNQPQHF

j_call: TRBJ2-5
d_call: TRBD2
v_call: TRBV2
clone_size: many
cdr3_nt: TGTGCCAGCAGACCGGGACTAGCGTTAGAGACCCAGTACTTC
cdr3_aa: CASRPGLALETQYF

j_call: TRBJ2-1
d_call: TRBD2
v_call: TRBV7-9
clone_size: many
cdr3_nt: TGTGCCAGCAGCCAACACGGGACTAGCGGCGAGCAGTTCTTC
cdr3_aa: CASSQHGTSGEQFF

j_call: TRBJ2-4
d_call: TRBD1
v_call: TRBV4-1
clone_size: many
cdr3_nt: TGCGCCAGCAGCCCGGGACAGGCGAAAGAACTAGCCAAAAACATTCAGTACTTC
cdr3_aa: CASSPGQAKELAKNIQYF

j_call: TRBJ1-1
d_call: -
v_call: TRBV12-3/TRBV12-4
clone_size: many
cdr3_nt: TGTGCCAGCAGTCCCGGACCAGCTAACACTGAAGCTTTCTTT
cdr3_aa: CASSPGPANTEAFF

j_call: TRBJ1-1
d_call: -
v_call: TRBV29-1
clone_size: many
cdr3_nt: TGCAGCGTTGAATACTGGGAGTGGGACACTGAAGCTTTCTTT
cdr3_aa: CSVEYWEWDTEAFF

j_call: TRBJ1-2
d_call: -
v_call: TRBV28
clone_size: -
cdr3_nt: TGTGCCAGCAGTATGAGGACAGCCGGAAACTATGGCTACACCTTC
cdr3_aa: CASSMRTAGNYGYTF

j_call: TRBJ2-3
d_call: -
v_call: TRBV18
clone_size: many
cdr3_nt: TGTGCCAGCTCAAACCAGGGGGGCCCTAGCACAGATACGCAGTATTTT
cdr3_aa: CASSNQGGPSTDTQYF